A single sample is the source of the 21 T cell receptor beta chains below, sequenced in a study of cytomegalovirus exposure and HLA in healthy donors. TCRdb's copy holds only in-frame clones and misses some; the assay was immunoSEQ multiplex PCR. The sample holds fewer than 120,000 clones, 85% to 90% seen once. Input material: PBMCs. The source is a woman aged 25 to 39 in good health and CMV-seropositive.

The rearrangement links TRBV11-2 to TRBJ1-6; the D gene is possibly TRBD1 (6 bases). CDR1 and CDR2 from the germline V gene are SGHAT and FQNNGV. Trimming left V 2 bases short and J 3 bases short, with 11 bases between. The length of the CDR3 is 16 residues. CDR3: CASSLTGTVYNSPLHF. The DNA for the CDR3 is TGTGCCAGCAGCTTAACAGGGACGGTCTATAATTCACCCCTCCACTTT.

V gene TRBV4-1 combines with J gene TRBJ1-1; the D gene is possibly TRBD1 (5 bases). Trimming cost V 4 bases and J 3 bases, with 9 bases left between them. Per the germline V gene, CDR1 is MGHRA and CDR2 is YSYEKL. This CDR3 spans 13 amino acids. In nucleotides, the CDR3 is TGCGCCAGCAGCCGACAGTGGGACACTGAAGCTTTCTTT. It specifies CASSRQWDTEAFF.

The rearrangement joins TRBV5-6 to TRBJ2-3; the D is unclear. The CDR3 sequence is 16 residues long. Germline CDR1 is SGHDT and CDR2 is YYEEEE. V lost 4 bases, J lost 2 bases, and 17 bases lay in between. CDR3: CASSVNLVPPTDTQYF. As DNA, the CDR3 is TGTGCCAGCAGCGTGAACCTAGTTCCCCCCACAGATACGCAGTATTTT.

The chain employs TRBV6-5 and TRBJ1-2; tentatively, D is TRBD1 (6 bases). Germline values: CDR1 MNHEY, CDR2 SVGAGI. The length of the CDR3 is 12 residues. Between the trimmed V and J ends, which lost 7 bases and 4 bases, there was a span of 10 bases. Here the CDR3 reads CASKTGIYGYTF. DNA for the CDR3: TGTGCCAGCAAAACAGGGATCTATGGCTACACCTTC.

The chain couples TRBV5-6 to TRBJ1-2; 8 nucleotides align to TRBD1. Germline V gene sequence: CDR1 SGHDT, CDR2 YYEEEE. With 5 bases clipped from V and 3 bases from J, the junction kept 6 bases outside the gene matches. The CDR3 spans 14 residues. The CDR3 nucleotides read TGTGCCAGCAGACCGACAGGGGTGGACTATGGCTACACCTTC. It is translated as CASRPTGVDYGYTF.

This chain joins TRBV7-8 and TRBJ2-7; tentatively, D is TRBD2 (6 bases). CDR1 is SGHVS and CDR2 is FQNEAQ in the germline V gene. The CDR3 totals 15 residues. V was clipped by 3 bases and J by 1 base, with 13 bases between them. The CDR3, as DNA: TGTGCCAGCAGCTTGAGATCAAGCGGGTCCTACGAGCAGTACTTC. It codes for CASSLRSSGSYEQYF.

The gene calls are TRBV5-4 and TRBJ1-2, with TRBD1 identical over 7 bases. The CDR3 is 15 amino acids. Looked up from germline, CDR1 is SGHNT and CDR2 is YYREEE (reference sequence). The V gene end was trimmed by 0 bases and the J gene end by 4 bases; junction bases not matched to a gene: 6. The CDR3 protein is CASSLASQGSYGYTF. DNA of the CDR3: TGTGCCAGCAGCTTGGCCTCACAGGGGAGCTATGGCTACACCTTC.

The gene calls are TRBV21-1 and TRBJ2-1; the table gives TRBD2 as D, unverified against the DNA. TRBV21-1 is annotated as a pseudogene. This CDR3 is 14 amino acids long. This CDR3 is CASRRATSYNEQFF. CDR3 bases: TGTGCCAGCCGGAGGGCCACCTCCTACAATGAGCAGTTCTTC.

The gene calls are TRBV2 and TRBJ1-2; perhaps TRBD1 as D (5 bases). V dropped 8 bases and J dropped 8 bases, with 12 bases sitting between them. The CDR3 loop spans 11 amino acids. In germline, CDR1 is SNHLY, CDR2 FYNNEI. CDR3 sequence: CASGMGGGYTF. The CDR3 DNA follows: TGTGCCAGCGGGATGGGGGGAGGCTACACCTTC.

V and J are TRBV15 and TRBJ2-5, with D hard to call. Germline V lookup: CDR1 LNHNV, CDR2 YYDKDF (reference sequence). The CDR3 extends over 15 amino acids. Trimming left V 0 bases short and J 2 bases short, with 10 bases between. CDR3 in amino acids: CATSRDLGPQETQYF. The CDR3 nucleotides read TGTGCCACCAGCAGAGATCTAGGCCCGCAAGAGACCCAGTACTTC.

The chain carries TRBV10-2 and TRBJ2-5; 8 positions match TRBD2. Germline trimming cut 6 bases from V and 1 base from J; bases unmatched to any gene: 7. CDR1 WSHSY and CDR2 SAAADI come from the germline V gene. The CDR3 runs 15 residues. The CDR3 coding sequence is TGCGCCAGCAGGCTCCCCAGCGGGAGCCAAGAGACCCAGTACTTC. Translating it yields CASRLPSGSQETQYF.

The chain recombines TRBV13 with TRBJ1-3; 7 bases fit TRBD1. V lost 4 bases, J lost 2 bases, and 8 bases stayed unmatched. Germline lookup yields CDR1 PRHDT and CDR2 FYEKMQ (reference sequence). The CDR3 totals 16 residues. DNA of the CDR3: TGTGCCAGCAGCTCCAGACCGACAGGGACTGGAAACACCATATATTTT. It specifies CASSSRPTGTGNTIYF. Looking up the rest from reference TRBV13 and TRBJ1-3 gives the full variable domain: AAGVIQSPRHLIKEKRETATLKCYPIPRHDTVYWYQQGPGQDPQFLISFYEKMQSDKGSIPDRFSAQQFSDYHSELNMSSLELGDSALYFCASSSRPTGTGNTIYFGEGSWLTVV.

V usage is TRBV18 and J usage is TRBJ1-4, with 10 bases lining up with TRBD1. The length of the CDR3 is 14 residues. Germline CDR1 reads KGHSH; CDR2 reads LQKENI. Trimming took 8 bases from V and 7 from J; bases not matched to a gene: 7. CDR3: CASRSGQGGEKLFF. The CDR3 nucleotides read TGTGCCAGCCGCTCAGGACAGGGGGGTGAAAAACTGTTTTTT.

The chain joins TRBV27 to TRBJ1-4; 9 bases line up with TRBD1. J was trimmed by 9 bases and V by 5 bases; bases with no gene match: 10. The CDR3 has 15 amino acids. CDR1 MNHEY and CDR2 SMNVEV come from the germline V gene (reference sequence). The CDR3 DNA sequence: TGTGCCAGCAGTGTACAGGGGGCGAAAACGCAAAAACTGTTTTTT. Protein sequence: CASSVQGAKTQKLFF. Filled out from reference TRBV27 and TRBJ1-4, the complete variable domain reads EAQVTQNPRYLITVTGKKLTVTCSQNMNHEYMSWYRQDPGLGLRQIYYSMNVEVTDKGDVPEGYKVSRKEKRNFPLILESPSPNQTSLYFCASSVQGAKTQKLFFGSGTQLSVL.

The chain employs TRBV2 and TRBJ2-1, with D possibly being TRBD2 (7 bases). Between the trimmed V and J ends, which lost 5 bases and 7 bases, there was a span of 15 bases. CDR1 SNHLY and CDR2 FYNNEI come from the germline V gene. The CDR3 totals 14 residues. The CDR3: CASSRLGGRNEQFF. The DNA for the CDR3 is TGTGCCAGCAGTCGGCTGGGGGGGCGTAATGAGCAGTTCTTC.

This clone was observed a handful of times. The chain carries TRBV2 and TRBJ2-7, with 9 positions matching TRBD2. In germline, CDR1 is SNHLY, CDR2 FYNNEI. This CDR3 region has 15 residues. V trimming: 3 bases; J trimming: 7 bases; junction bases outside the gene matches: 10. The CDR3 DNA follows: TGTGCCAGCAGTGAGCGGGGGGGCCCGTGGGGAGAGCAGTACTTC. Translating it yields CASSERGGPWGEQYF.

This rearrangement joins TRBV18 to TRBJ2-5; 9 nucleotides agree with TRBD2. V was clipped by 2 bases and J by 2 bases; unmatched bases: 9. The CDR3 spans 17 residues. The V gene's germline CDR1 is KGHSH and CDR2 LQKENI. CDR3 nucleotide sequence: TGTGCCAGCTCACCATGGATAGCGGGGGCCTCACAAGAGACCCAGTACTTC. It translates to CASSPWIAGASQETQYF.

The chain uses TRBV6-4 and TRBJ2-1; 12 bases match TRBD2. The CDR3 consists of 15 residues. In germline, CDR1 is MRHNA, CDR2 SNTAGT. J gave up 7 bases and V 4 bases, and 5 bases lay outside the gene matches. CDR3: CASSGLAGAGNEQFF. The CDR3 nucleotides read TGTGCCAGCAGTGGACTAGCGGGGGCTGGGAATGAGCAGTTCTTC.

This chain uses TRBV6-6 with TRBJ1-1; a weak D match, TRBD1 (6 bases). Trimming shortened V by 6 bases and J by 4 bases, and 12 bases separated the two germline ends. Germline CDR1 is MNHNY and CDR2 is SVGAGI (reference sequence). The CDR3 consists of 13 residues. The CDR3 loop is CASSLDSLTEAFF. The CDR3 nucleotides are TGTGCCAGCAGCCTGGACAGTCTCACTGAAGCTTTCTTT.

The chain combines TRBV6-1 with TRBJ2-7; 10 nucleotides match TRBD1. This CDR3 comprises 15 residues. With 2 bases clipped from V and 2 bases from J, the junction kept 3 bases outside the gene matches. Germline V gene lookup returns CDR1 MNHNS and CDR2 SASEGT. CDR3 sequence reads: CASSEPGQGTYEQYF. The DNA of the CDR3 is TGTGCCAGCAGTGAACCGGGACAGGGGACCTACGAGCAGTACTTC.

The V and J genes are TRBV28 and TRBJ2-5; 13 bases fit TRBD2. This CDR3 has 15 residues. V was pared by 5 bases and J by 5 bases, with 5 bases of the junction left unmatched. Germline V gene sequence: CDR1 MDHEN, CDR2 SYDVKM. The CDR3 is CASSPGTSGMETQYF. The CDR3 DNA is TGTGCCAGCAGTCCCGGGACTAGCGGGATGGAGACCCAGTACTTC.